This T cell receptor (beta chain) appears in the sequencing data of a study of T cells of healthy individuals. This clonotype was seen at least ten times. TCRdb re-derived calls from the 5' RACE reads in MiXCR, one entry per CDR3 protein. This table holds 55,000 to 65,000 distinct CDR3 sequences, around 15% found once. The source is a human donor in good health.

The CDR3 reads CASSQTASSYNEQFF. The CDR3 DNA is TGCGCCAGCAGCCAAACGGCAAGCTCCTACAATGAGCAGTTCTTC. V and J are TRBV4-3 and TRBJ2-1; D gene unclear. In germline, CDR1 is LGHNA, CDR2 YSLEER. The V end lost 2 bases, the J end lost 0 bases, and 8 bases lay between the germline ends. This CDR3 spans 15 amino acids.